The 15 T cell receptor beta chains reported below all come from one sample, sequenced in a study of shared clonotypes between healthy human individuals. Sequencing was performed with immunoSEQ multiplex PCR; in TCRdb, only in-frame clones are kept and a portion is missing. The table lists approximately 1,500,000 clones, nearly 99% of them singletons. Sequencing was carried out using naive CD4+ T cells sorted from blood. Sample subset: CD45RA+ positively selected. The receptors stem from a young man in good health.

This clone was counted a single time. Written as DNA, the CDR3 is TGCGCCAGCAGCCAACGTAGCGGGAGCTCCTACAATGAGCAGTTCTTC. Protein product: CASSQRSGSSYNEQFF. The chain employs TRBV4-3 and TRBJ2-1; 9 nucleotides match TRBD2. Germline trimming cut 2 bases from V and 0 bases from J; bases unmatched to any gene: 2. This CDR3 spans 16 amino acids. CDR1 and CDR2 (germline): LGHNA, YSLEER.

The V call is TRBV9, the J call TRBJ2-1; TRBD2 aligns across 10 bases. Trimming took 2 bases from V and 9 from J; bases not matched to a gene: 14. Germline CDR1 reads SGDLS; CDR2 reads YYNGEE. The CDR3 has 17 amino acids. The CDR3 coding sequence is TGTGCCAGCAGCGTGGCTAGCGGGAGTGGATTGCTCAGTGAGCAGTTCTTC. As protein: CASSVASGSGLLSEQFF. The full variable domain, rest sourced from reference TRBV9 and TRBJ2-1, is DSGVTQTPKHLITATGQRVTLRCSPRSGDLSVYWYQQSLDQGLQFLIQYYNGEERAKGNILERFSAQQFPDLHSELNLSSLELGDSALYFCASSVASGSGLLSEQFFGPGTRLTVL.

This chain links TRBV30 with TRBJ2-7, with 9 bases fitting TRBD1. This CDR3 is built from 14 residues. Looked up from germline, CDR1 is GTSNPN and CDR2 is SVGIG (reference sequence). V lost 1 base and J lost 2; bases outside the gene matches: 3. The CDR3, as DNA: TGTGCCTGGAGTGAGGACAGGGGAACCTACGAGCAGTACTTC. Protein sequence: CAWSEDRGTYEQYF.

The chain carries TRBV15 and TRBJ2-7, with TRBD1 as a possible D gene (5 bases). V lost 2 bases, J lost 5 bases, and 16 bases lay in between. The CDR3 has 15 residues. The germline V gene encodes CDR1 LNHNV and CDR2 YYDKDF (reference sequence). DNA of the CDR3: TGTGCCACCAGCAGATCGTCAGGGAATGAGAACGAGCAGTACTTC. It specifies CATSRSSGNENEQYF.

The chain has TRBV10-3 and TRBJ1-1; 7 positions match TRBD1. V dropped 6 bases and J dropped 1; count of bases not matched to a gene: 5. The CDR3 has 14 residues. The germline V gene has CDR1 ENHRY and CDR2 SYGVKD. CDR3 sequence: CAIRGQSSNTEAFF. DNA for the CDR3: TGTGCCATCAGGGGACAGAGCTCGAACACTGAAGCTTTCTTT.

The chain employs TRBV27 and TRBJ2-1, with TRBD2 matching 8 bases. The CDR3 is 17 amino acids. J gave up 10 bases and V 6 bases, and 20 bases lay outside the gene matches. Germline CDR1 is MNHEY and CDR2 is SMNVEV (reference sequence). This chain's CDR3 is CASSLRTLAGLPGEQFF. For the CDR3, the DNA is TGTGCCAGCAGCTTGAGGACCCTAGCGGGCTTACCCGGGGAGCAGTTCTTC.

The chain recombines TRBV18 with TRBJ2-2; 7 nucleotides match TRBD1. Trimming removed 4 bases from V and 2 bases from J; junction bases left unmatched: 4. The CDR3 consists of 15 residues. The germline V gene has CDR1 KGHSH and CDR2 LQKENI. The CDR3: CASSLGQSNTGELFF. CDR3 nucleotides: TGTGCCAGCTCACTGGGACAGAGTAACACCGGGGAGCTGTTTTTT.

The chain couples TRBV7-9 to TRBJ2-1; 14 nucleotides agree with TRBD2. CDR1 and CDR2 (germline): SEHNR, FQNEAQ (reference sequence). Losses at the gene ends were 3 bases for V and 6 bases for J; bases not matched to a gene: 7. The CDR3 is made up of 17 amino acids. The CDR3, as DNA: TGTGCCAGCAGCTTGTTTATGGGGACTAGCGGGAGCAATGAGCAGTTCTTC. As protein: CASSLFMGTSGSNEQFF.

Ten or more counts support this clone. The chain uses TRBV25-1 and TRBJ1-2; a possible D gene is TRBD1 (6 bases). Germline-derived CDR1 and CDR2 are MGHDK and SYGVNS. Trimming left V 5 bases short and J 5 bases short, with 12 bases between. The CDR3 runs to 13 residues. The CDR3 nucleotides are TGTGCCAGCAGTCCCGGGACAAATTATGGCTACACCTTC. Protein: CASSPGTNYGYTF.

This chain joins TRBV27 and TRBJ2-1, with 8 bases matching TRBD2. CDR3 size: 18 residues. V trimming: 1 base; J trimming: 0 bases; junction bases outside the gene matches: 8. CDR1 and CDR2 (germline): MNHEY, SMNVEV (reference sequence). CDR3 in amino acids: CASSLFGRDPSSYNEQFF. DNA for the CDR3: TGTGCCAGCAGTTTATTCGGGAGGGACCCCAGCTCCTACAATGAGCAGTTCTTC.

This chain connects TRBV7-6 to TRBJ2-7; 7 positions match TRBD2. J lost 6 bases, V lost 5 bases, and 16 bases had no gene match. The length of the CDR3 is 16 residues. CDR1 and CDR2 from the germline V gene are SGHVS and FNYEAQ. The CDR3 loop is CASSRSLAVGVGEQYF. DNA for the CDR3: TGTGCCAGCAGCCGATCTCTAGCGGTCGGGGTCGGCGAGCAGTACTTC.

V gene TRBV30 combines with J gene TRBJ1-3; the match to TRBD1 covers 10 bases. Germline CDR1 is GTSNPN and CDR2 is SVGIG (reference sequence). The V gene end was trimmed by 5 bases and the J gene end by 2 bases; junction bases not matched to a gene: 6. The CDR3 extends over 15 amino acids. This chain's CDR3 is CAWGTGDTTGNTIYF. For the CDR3, the DNA is TGTGCCTGGGGGACAGGGGACACGACTGGAAACACCATATATTTT.

The V and J genes are TRBV5-4 and TRBJ2-7; D remains unclear. Trimming stripped 3 bases from V and 7 bases from J, with 8 bases between. The germline gives CDR1 SGHNT, CDR2 YYREEE (reference sequence). The CDR3 consists of 11 residues. The CDR3 region is CASSSVGEQYF. Here the CDR3 DNA reads TGTGCCAGCAGCTCGGTCGGGGAGCAGTACTTC.

The chain recombines TRBV5-5 with TRBJ1-5; no clear D gene. CDR1 SGHKS and CDR2 YYEKEE come from the germline V gene (reference sequence). CDR3 size: 13 residues. V lost 3 bases, J lost 5 bases, and 9 bases lay in between. The CDR3 region has the DNA TGTGCCAGCAGCTCCAGTACTCATCAGCCCCAGCATTTT. Translation: CASSSSTHQPQHF.

This clone is a singleton in its sample. The CDR3 reads CSVTGQPPEKSNQPQHF. Here the CDR3 DNA reads TGCAGCGTTACTGGACAGCCCCCAGAGAAGAGCAATCAGCCCCAGCATTTT. V and J are TRBV29-1 and TRBJ1-5, with TRBD1 as a possible D gene (6 bases). Germline loops: CDR1 SQVTM, CDR2 ANQGSEA. The V end was cut by 5 bases, the J end by 1 base, with 21 bases between. CDR3 length: 17 amino acids.